This entry lists 11 T cell receptor beta chains sequenced from one sample in a study of blood T cells in healthy people across ages. Alongside a J-beta primer mix, a sample-barcoded 5' primer served in a second PCR lasting roughly 6 to 11 cycles. In TCRdb, the 5' RACE reads were re-called with MiXCR into one record per CDR3 protein. Of roughly 1.9 million distinct CDR3 sequences listed, about two fifths are singletons. The sequenced sample consisted of blood. Receptors originate from a human donor in good health.

J is TRBJ1-2 and V is TRBV6-2 or TRBV6-3; 8 nucleotides agree with TRBD1. CDR1 is MNHEY and CDR2 is SVGEGT in the germline V gene. J was trimmed by 6 bases and V by 7 bases; bases with no gene match: 4. The CDR3 covers 12 residues. The CDR3 sequence is CASTRQGNGYTF. The CDR3, as DNA: TGTGCCAGCACAAGACAGGGGAATGGCTACACCTTC.

The V call is TRBV4-2, the J call TRBJ2-7, with D tentatively TRBD2 (5 bases). The tail of the sequence fits TRBJ2-5 better, so the J call may be wrong. Germline values: CDR1 LGHNA, CDR2 YNFKEQ. The CDR3 has 17 amino acids. The DNA of the CDR3 is TGTGCCAGCAGCCAAGGACTCCCCGGGGTTGCTGTAGAGACCCAGTACTTC. Translating it yields CASSQGLPGVAVETQYF.

This clonotype was counted many times. The chain recombines TRBV28 with TRBJ2-3; possible D gene TRBD2, 5 bases. The germline V gene encodes CDR1 MDHEN and CDR2 SYDVKM. Trimming pared 6 bases from V and 4 bases from J, leaving 17 bases between. The CDR3 consists of 15 residues. This chain's CDR3 is CASSLARTGADTQYF. The CDR3 bases are TGTGCCAGCAGCCTTGCGAGAACCGGGGCAGATACGCAGTATTTT.

J is TRBJ1-1 and V is TRBV20-1; D may be TRBD1 (5 bases). The CDR3 sequence is 13 residues long. Germline CDR1 and CDR2: DFQATT and SNEGSKA (reference sequence). With 0 bases removed from V and 8 bases from J, the gap between germline ends came to 13 bases. DNA for the CDR3: TGCAGTGCTAGAGATCTTCGACAGCTAGAAGCTTTCTTT. Translating gives CSARDLRQLEAFF.

This clonotype has only a few counts. This chain links TRBV7-2 with TRBJ1-1, with 8 positions matching TRBD1. Germline-derived CDR1 and CDR2 are SGHTA and FQGNSA. This CDR3 region has 15 residues. After removal of 0 bases from V and 5 bases from J, the junction contained 5 bases not matched to a gene. The CDR3 here is CASSLATGAWTEAFF. The CDR3 DNA sequence: TGTGCCAGCAGCTTAGCGACAGGGGCGTGGACTGAAGCTTTCTTT.

A note on this clonotype: Relative to the germline gene, one junction end is altered; a read error may explain this. V usage is TRBV9 and J usage is TRBJ2-5, with a tentative D call TRBD2 (7 bases). CDR1 is SGDLS and CDR2 is YYNGEE in the germline V gene. The CDR3 is made up of 16 amino acids. CDR3 DNA sequence: TGTGCCAGCAACGTACGGAGGGGGGGGCCACAAGAGACCCAGTACTTC. Encoded protein: CASNVRRGGPQETQYF.

This chain connects TRBV5-1 to TRBJ2-4; D is possibly TRBD1 (6 bases). Germline V gives CDR1 SGHRS, CDR2 YFSETQ. V shed 3 bases and J shed 6 bases, with 13 bases lying between them. This CDR3 contains 14 residues. CDR3 DNA sequence: TGCGCCAGCAGCTATGGGGGCGCGAGAAACATTCAGTACTTC. This sequence encodes CASSYGGARNIQYF. Drawing the rest from reference TRBV5-1 and TRBJ2-4, the complete variable domain is KAGVTQTPRYLIKTRGQQVTLSCSPISGHRSVSWYQQTPGQGLQFLFEYFSETQRNKGNFPGRFSGRQFSNSRSEMNVSTLELGDSALYLCASSYGGARNIQYFGAGTRLSVL.

The chain combines TRBV5-1 with TRBJ2-7; D is perhaps TRBD1 (5 bases). The V end lost 0 bases, the J end lost 3 bases, and 10 bases lay between the germline ends. CDR3 size: 14 residues. Germline lookup yields CDR1 SGHRS and CDR2 YFSETQ. The CDR3 bases are TGCGCCAGCAGCTTGGTTGAGACAGACTACGAGCAGTACTTC. Protein sequence: CASSLVETDYEQYF.

This clonotype was counted at least ten times. The V call is TRBV29-1, the J call TRBJ2-5; maybe TRBD2 (6 bases). The ends were cut back, 0 bases at V and 5 bases at J, with 10 bases in the middle. The V gene's germline CDR1 is SQVTM and CDR2 ANQGSEA. The CDR3 is 13 residues long. CDR3 sequence reads: CSVEEGRRETQYF. The DNA for the CDR3 is TGCAGCGTTGAAGAGGGGAGGAGGGAGACCCAGTACTTC.

The V call is TRBV7-2, the J call TRBJ2-3; a weak D match, TRBD2 (7 bases). This CDR3 is built from 17 residues. Trimming removed 1 base at V and 0 bases at J, with 14 bases between. Germline CDR1 is SGHTA and CDR2 is FQGNSA. CDR3 sequence: CASSLVGGAASTDTQYF. The CDR3 coding sequence is TGTGCCAGCAGCTTAGTAGGGGGGGCGGCTAGCACAGATACGCAGTATTTT.

The V call is TRBV7-9, the J call TRBJ2-5, with 9 positions matching TRBD2. J was trimmed by 4 bases and V by 7 bases; bases with no gene match: 10. The germline CDR1 and CDR2 sequences are SEHNR and FQNEAQ (reference sequence). This CDR3 is built from 15 residues. The CDR3 DNA follows: TGTGCCAGCACCCGGAGTGGGACTAGCTCAGAGACCCAGTACTTC. Its translation is CASTRSGTSSETQYF.